This TCR beta chain was found in a study of blood T cells in healthy people across ages. With 6 bases clipped from V and 4 bases from J, the junction kept 3 bases outside the gene matches. This CDR3 contains 14 residues. Per the germline V gene, CDR1 is MNHNY and CDR2 is SVGAGI (reference sequence). The second PCR ran about 6 to 12 cycles with a sample-barcoded 5' primer and J-beta primers. TCRdb re-analysed the 5' RACE reads in MiXCR, keeping a single row per CDR3 protein. The data contain around 2 million distinct CDR3 sequences, 39% of them singletons. Findings of the study overall: TCR beta diversity per million T cells fell roughly linearly with age. Researchers report that TCR beta diversity correlated strongly with naive T cell percentage.

This clonotype was picked up a small number of times. Its target is unknown. This chain links TRBV6-6 with TRBJ2-3; TRBD1 aligns across 11 bases. Sequenced sample: blood. The source is a human donor in good health. The CDR3 region is CASRGQGVPDTQYF. The CDR3 bases are TGTGCCAGCAGGGGACAGGGGGTCCCAGATACGCAGTATTTT.